This TCR beta chain is drawn from a study of OX40 agonist ivuxolimab in advanced cancers. About the research overall: Patients receiving dose escalation had hepatocellular carcinoma, melanoma, renal cell or head and neck cancer. Antecedent anti-PD-1, anti-PD-L1 or anti-CTLA-4 therapy was permissible, with roughly 40% having received some.

Generated by immunoSEQ multiplex PCR, the TCRdb table keeps only in-frame clones and is missing some. The sample has roughly 9,900 clones, approximately 70% seen once. Overall study results and limits: Clonal expansion from baseline to week 6 occurred in both CD4+ and CD8+ T cells. Some patients who did not respond also had low normalized T-cell clonal expansion.

About this clone itself: The target antigen is unknown.

This receptor was taken from an adult with an advanced solid tumor such as melanoma, head and neck, liver or kidney cancer. The material was CD4+ or CD8+ T cells sorted from blood, obtained in a trial of the OX40 agonist ivuxolimab.

This CDR3 is CASSPTFAGGYEQYF. The CDR3 DNA reads as TGCGCCAGCAGCCCTACTTTCGCGGGAGGTTACGAGCAGTACTTC. V gene TRBV4-1 combines with J gene TRBJ2-7; TRBD2 matches at 8 bases. Germline V gene lookup returns CDR1 MGHRA and CDR2 YSYEKL. V trimming: 4 bases; J trimming: 4 bases; junction bases outside the gene matches: 9. The CDR3 is made up of 15 amino acids.